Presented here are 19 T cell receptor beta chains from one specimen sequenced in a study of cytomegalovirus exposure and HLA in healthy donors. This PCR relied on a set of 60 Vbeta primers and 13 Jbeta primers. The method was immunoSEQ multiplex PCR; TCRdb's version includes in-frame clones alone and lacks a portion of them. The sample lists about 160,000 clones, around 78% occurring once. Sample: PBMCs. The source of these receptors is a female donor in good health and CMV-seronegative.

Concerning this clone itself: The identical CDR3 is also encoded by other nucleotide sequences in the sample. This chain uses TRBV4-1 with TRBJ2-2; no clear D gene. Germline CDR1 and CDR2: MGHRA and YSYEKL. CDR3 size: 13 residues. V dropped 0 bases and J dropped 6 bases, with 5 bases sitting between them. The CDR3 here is CASSQEDSGELFF. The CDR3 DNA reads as TGCGCCAGCAGCCAAGAAGACTCCGGGGAGCTGTTTTTT.

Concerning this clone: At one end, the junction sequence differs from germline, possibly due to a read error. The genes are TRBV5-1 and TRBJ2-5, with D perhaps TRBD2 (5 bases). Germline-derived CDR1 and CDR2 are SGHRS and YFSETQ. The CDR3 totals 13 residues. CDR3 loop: CASSLGLQEAQYF. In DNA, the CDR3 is TGCGCCAGCAGCTTGGGACTACAAGAGGCCCAGTACTTC.

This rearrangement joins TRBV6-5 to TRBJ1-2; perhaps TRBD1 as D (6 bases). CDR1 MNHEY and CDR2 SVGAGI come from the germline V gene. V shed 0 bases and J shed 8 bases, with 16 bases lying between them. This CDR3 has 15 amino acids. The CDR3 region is CASSYSGRGGVGYTF. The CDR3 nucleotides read TGTGCCAGCAGTTACTCTGGCAGGGGAGGGGTAGGCTACACCTTC.

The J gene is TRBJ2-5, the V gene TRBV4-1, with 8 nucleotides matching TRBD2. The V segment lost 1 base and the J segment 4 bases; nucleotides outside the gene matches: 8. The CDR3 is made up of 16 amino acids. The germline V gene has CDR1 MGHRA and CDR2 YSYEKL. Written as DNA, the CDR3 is TGCGCCAGCAGCCAAGGGTCGGGAGGGAGTCGAGAGACCCAGTACTTC. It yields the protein CASSQGSGGSRETQYF.

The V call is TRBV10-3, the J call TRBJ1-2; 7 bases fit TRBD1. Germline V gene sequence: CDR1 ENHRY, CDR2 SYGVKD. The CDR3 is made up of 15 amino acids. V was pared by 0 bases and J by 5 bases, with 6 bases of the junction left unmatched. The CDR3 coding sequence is TGTGCCATCAGTGAGTCACCGGAGACAGGGTATGGCTACACCTTC. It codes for CAISESPETGYGYTF.

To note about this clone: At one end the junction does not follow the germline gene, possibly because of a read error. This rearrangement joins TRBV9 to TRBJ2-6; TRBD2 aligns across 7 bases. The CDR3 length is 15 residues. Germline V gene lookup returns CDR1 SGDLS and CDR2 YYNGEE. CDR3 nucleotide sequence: TGTGCCAGCCAGCGGGGCTCCTCTGGGGCCAACGGCCTGACTTTC. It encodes CASQRGSSGANGLTF.

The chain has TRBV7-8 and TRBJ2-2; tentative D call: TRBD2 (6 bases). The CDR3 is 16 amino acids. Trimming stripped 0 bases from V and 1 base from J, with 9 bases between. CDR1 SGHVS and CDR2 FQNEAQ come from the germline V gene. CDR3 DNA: TGTGCCAGCAGCTTAGCGTTAGCGGTGAACACCGGGGAGCTGTTTTTT. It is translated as CASSLALAVNTGELFF.

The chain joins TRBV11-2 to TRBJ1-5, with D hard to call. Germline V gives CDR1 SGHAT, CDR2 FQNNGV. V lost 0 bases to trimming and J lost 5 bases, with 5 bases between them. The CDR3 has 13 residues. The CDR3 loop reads CASSLDRYQPQHF. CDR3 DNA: TGTGCCAGCAGCTTAGATCGGTATCAGCCCCAGCATTTT.

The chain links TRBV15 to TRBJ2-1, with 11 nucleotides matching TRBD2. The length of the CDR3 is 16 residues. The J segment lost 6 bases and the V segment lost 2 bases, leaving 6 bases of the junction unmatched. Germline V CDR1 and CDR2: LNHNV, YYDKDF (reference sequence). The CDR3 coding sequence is TGTGCCACCAGCAGAACGACGCTAGCGGGAGGCAATGAGCAGTTCTTC. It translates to CATSRTTLAGGNEQFF.

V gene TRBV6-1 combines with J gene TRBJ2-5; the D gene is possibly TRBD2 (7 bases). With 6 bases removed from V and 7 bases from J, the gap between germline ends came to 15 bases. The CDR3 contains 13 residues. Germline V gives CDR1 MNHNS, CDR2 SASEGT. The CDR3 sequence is CASSAGEGGTQYF. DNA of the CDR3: TGTGCCAGCAGCGCAGGGGAGGGGGGGACCCAGTACTTC.

The CDR3 DNA is TGTGCCAAGGAGAATCAGGGGCGCGGAAACACCATATATTTT. Amino acids: CAKENQGRGNTIYF. The V and J genes are TRBV5-8 and TRBJ1-3, with D possibly matching TRBD1 (6 bases). The germline V and J ends were trimmed by 9 bases and 4 bases, with 17 bases remaining between them. This CDR3 is 14 amino acids long. Germline assignment: CDR1 SGHTS and CDR2 YDEGEE.

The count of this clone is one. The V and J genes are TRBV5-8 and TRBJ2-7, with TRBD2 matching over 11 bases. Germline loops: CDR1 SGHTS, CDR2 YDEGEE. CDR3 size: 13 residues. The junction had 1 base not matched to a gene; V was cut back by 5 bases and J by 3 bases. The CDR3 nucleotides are TGTGCCAGCAGACTAGCGGGGGACTACGAGCAGTACTTC. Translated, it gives CASRLAGDYEQYF.

DNA for the CDR3: TGTGCCAGCCAGGGGAGGGCTGGGGGCTACACCTTC. Translating gives CASQGRAGGYTF. The chain is built from TRBV28 and TRBJ1-2; possible D gene TRBD1, 6 bases. This CDR3 has 12 amino acids. Trimming removed 8 bases from V and 8 bases from J, with 15 bases in between. From germline, CDR1 is MDHEN and CDR2 SYDVKM.

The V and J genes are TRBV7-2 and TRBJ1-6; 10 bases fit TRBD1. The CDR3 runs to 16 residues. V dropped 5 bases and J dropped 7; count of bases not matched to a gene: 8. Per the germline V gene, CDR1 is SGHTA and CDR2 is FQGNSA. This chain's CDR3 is CASSPRTGGVNSPLHF. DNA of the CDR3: TGTGCCAGCAGCCCCCGGACAGGGGGAGTCAATTCACCCCTCCACTTT.

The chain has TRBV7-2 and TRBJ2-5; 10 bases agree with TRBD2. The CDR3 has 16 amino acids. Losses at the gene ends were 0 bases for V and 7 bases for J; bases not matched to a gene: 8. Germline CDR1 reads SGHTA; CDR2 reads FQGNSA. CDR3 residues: CASSLAKRGGLGTQYF. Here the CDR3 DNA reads TGTGCCAGCAGCTTAGCAAAGCGGGGGGGGTTAGGGACCCAGTACTTC.

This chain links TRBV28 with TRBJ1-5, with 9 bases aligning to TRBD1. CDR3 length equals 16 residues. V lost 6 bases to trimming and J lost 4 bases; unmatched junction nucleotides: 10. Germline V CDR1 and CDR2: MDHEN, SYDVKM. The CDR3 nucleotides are TGTGCCAGCAGCCCTACAGGGGGCCCTGGGAATCAGCCCCAGCATTTT. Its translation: CASSPTGGPGNQPQHF.

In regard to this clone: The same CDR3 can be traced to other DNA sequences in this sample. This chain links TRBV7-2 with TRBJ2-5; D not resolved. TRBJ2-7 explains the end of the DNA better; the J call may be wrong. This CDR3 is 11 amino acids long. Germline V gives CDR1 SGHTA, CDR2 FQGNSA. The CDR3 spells CASSSAYEQYF. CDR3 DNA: TGTGCCAGCAGCTCAGCTTACGAGCAGTACTTC.

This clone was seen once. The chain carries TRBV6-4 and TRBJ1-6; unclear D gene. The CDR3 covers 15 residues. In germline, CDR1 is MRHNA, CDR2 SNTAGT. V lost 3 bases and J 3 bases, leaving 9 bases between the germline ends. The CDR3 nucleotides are TGTGCCAGCAGTGAAAGCTCTGACTATAATTCACCCCTCCACTTT. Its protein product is CASSESSDYNSPLHF.

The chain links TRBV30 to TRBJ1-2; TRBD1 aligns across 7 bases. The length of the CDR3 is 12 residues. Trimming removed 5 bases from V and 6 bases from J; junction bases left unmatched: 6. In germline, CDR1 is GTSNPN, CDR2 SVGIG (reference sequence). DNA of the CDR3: TGTGCCTGGGACAGGGCGGCGGATGGCTACACCTTC. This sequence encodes CAWDRAADGYTF.